There are a few counts of the clone carrying this TCR beta chain. What it recognizes is unknown. Germline V gives CDR1 DFQATT, CDR2 SNEGSKA (reference sequence). The CDR3 runs 16 residues. V gave up 2 bases and J gave up 7 bases; unmatched junction bases: 9. This entry is derived from a study of response to subunit inactivated influenza vaccine. Via MiXCR, TCRdb re-called the RT-PCR reads, giving one row per CDR3 protein. The data hold approximately 570,000 distinct CDR3 sequences, with 7.5% to 8.5% observed a single time. Whole-study results and caveats: Authors suggested each seasonal flu vaccination may recruit only limited numbers of new T cells.

Sample: PBMCs from blood, taken less than 30 months after vaccination. The receptor comes from a man between 45 and 75 years old who received an inactivated influenza vaccine. The V call is TRBV20-1, the J call TRBJ2-2; TRBD2 aligns across 11 bases. CDR3 loop: CSARKTTSGKNGELFF. The CDR3 coding sequence is TGCAGTGCTAGAAAAACGACTAGCGGGAAAAACGGGGAGCTGTTTTTT.